This is a list of T cell receptor beta chains from one sample in a study of CD8+ T cells in alopecia areata. Using immunoSEQ multiplex PCR, the repertoire was profiled, and TCRdb retains in-frame clones only, with some absent. The sample has 95,000 to 150,000 clones; around 50% are singletons. The sample comprised NKG2D-low CD8+ T cells sorted from blood. The receptor set was obtained from a human donor with alopecia areata. Each CDR3 is given with its conserved first and last residue. D genes are given only for firm matches. Clone sizes are given selectively: once, few, many, or a class where the clone is expanded.

d_gene	abundance	v_gene	j_gene	CDR3aa	CDR3nt
-	-	TRBV28	TRBJ2-7	CASSLAVLYEQYF	TGTGCCAGCAGTTTAGCGGTGCTCTACGAGCAGTACTTC
-	-	TRBV7-9	TRBJ2-2	CASSPGNTGELFF	TGTGCCAGCAGCCCGGGGAACACCGGGGAGCTGTTTTTT
-	few	TRBV29-1	TRBJ2-3	CSVEAQISTDTQYF	TGCAGCGTTGAAGCCCAAATTAGCACAGATACGCAGTATTTT
-	few	TRBV29-1	TRBJ2-5	CSVPGPSVETQYF	TGCAGCGTCCCGGGGCCTAGCGTCGAGACCCAGTACTTC
TRBD1	few	TRBV29-1	TRBJ1-2	CSVGQGDGYTF	TGCAGCGTTGGACAGGGAGATGGCTACACCTTC
-	few	TRBV29-1	TRBJ2-7	CSVYREYEQYF	TGCAGCGTCTACAGGGAATACGAGCAGTACTTC
-	-	TRBV13	TRBJ1-4	CASSSGRTGEKLFF	TGTGCCAGCAGCTCAGGACGGACGGGGGAAAAACTGTTTTTT
-	-	TRBV5-1	TRBJ2-5	CASSLAPGQQETQYF	TGCGCCAGCAGCTTGGCCCCGGGACAACAAGAGACCCAGTACTTC
-	few	TRBV29-1	TRBJ2-2	CSVEGIGELFF	TGCAGCGTTGAGGGTATAGGGGAGCTGTTTTTT
-	-	TRBV29-1	TRBJ1-1	CSVKDSPSTEAFF	TGCAGCGTGAAGGACAGTCCCAGCACTGAAGCTTTCTTT
TRBD2	-	TRBV13	TRBJ2-3	CASSPGVWEGTDTQYF	TGTGCCAGCAGCCCTGGGGTCTGGGAGGGGACAGATACGCAGTATTTT
-	-	TRBV15	TRBJ1-2	CATSNQGYGYTF	TGTGCCACCAGCAATCAGGGTTACGGCTACACCTTC
-	-	TRBV29-1	TRBJ1-5	CSVDGGINQPQHF	TGCAGCGTTGACGGGGGGATCAATCAGCCCCAGCATTTT
-	few	TRBV29-1	TRBJ2-5	CSCRGPKETQYF	TGCAGCTGTAGGGGCCCCAAAGAGACCCAGTACTTC
-	few	TRBV4-1	TRBJ2-1	CASSLTGFEQFF	TGCGCCAGCAGCCTGACGGGGTTCGAGCAGTTCTTC
-	few	TRBV29-1	TRBJ2-7	CSVVDTYEQYF	TGCAGCGTAGTAGATACCTACGAGCAGTACTTC
TRBD1	-	TRBV2	TRBJ2-2	CASRAGTGAVTGELFF	TGTGCCAGCAGGGCCGGGACAGGGGCAGTCACCGGGGAGCTGTTTTTT
-	-	TRBV28	TRBJ2-1	CASSLSYEQFF	TGTGCCAGCAGTTTAAGCTATGAGCAGTTCTTC
-	-	TRBV27	TRBJ2-7	CASSLPGDEQYF	TGTGCCAGCAGTTTACCAGGGGACGAGCAGTACTTC
-	once	TRBV20-1	TRBJ2-1	CSALAAYEQFF	TGCAGTGCCCTCGCCGCGTATGAGCAGTTCTTC
TRBD2	-	TRBV2	TRBJ2-7	CASMLGTSIYEQYF	TGCGCCAGCATGCTAGGGACTAGCATCTACGAGCAGTACTTC
-	-	TRBV30	TRBJ2-3	CAWAVDGGGSTDTQYF	TGTGCCTGGGCCGTAGATGGGGGTGGGAGCACAGATACGCAGTATTTT
TRBD2	-	TRBV30	TRBJ2-7	CAWDRGASGILPYEQYF	TGTGCCTGGGATAGGGGGGCTAGCGGGATCCTTCCCTACGAGCAGTACTTC
-	-	TRBV30	TRBJ1-5	CAWSDPPGPQHF	TGTGCCTGGAGCGACCCCCCCGGGCCCCAGCATTTT
-	once	TRBV29-1	TRBJ2-7	CSVAFDGAYEQYF	TGCAGCGTTGCCTTCGACGGGGCCTACGAGCAGTACTTC
TRBD2	few	TRBV29-1	TRBJ2-1	CSVEGGSSYNEQFF	TGCAGCGTTGAGGGCGGGAGCTCCTACAATGAGCAGTTCTTC
-	-	TRBV30	TRBJ1-3	CAWEEVNTIYF	TGTGCCTGGGAAGAGGTCAACACCATATATTTT
-	-	TRBV29-1	TRBJ2-2	CSAYGRGSTGELFF	TGCAGCGCATATGGCCGGGGTAGCACCGGGGAGCTGTTTTTT
-	few	TRBV27	TRBJ2-7	CASSLSPGNSYEQYF	TGTGCCAGCAGTTTATCGCCAGGGAACTCCTACGAGCAGTACTTC
-	-	TRBV7-9	TRBJ1-6	CASSLPGSPLHF	TGTGCCAGCAGCCTACCGGGTTCACCCCTCCACTTT
-	-	TRBV2	TRBJ1-5	CASSDGQTNNQPQHF	TGTGCCAGCAGTGATGGACAGACCAACAATCAGCCCCAGCATTTT